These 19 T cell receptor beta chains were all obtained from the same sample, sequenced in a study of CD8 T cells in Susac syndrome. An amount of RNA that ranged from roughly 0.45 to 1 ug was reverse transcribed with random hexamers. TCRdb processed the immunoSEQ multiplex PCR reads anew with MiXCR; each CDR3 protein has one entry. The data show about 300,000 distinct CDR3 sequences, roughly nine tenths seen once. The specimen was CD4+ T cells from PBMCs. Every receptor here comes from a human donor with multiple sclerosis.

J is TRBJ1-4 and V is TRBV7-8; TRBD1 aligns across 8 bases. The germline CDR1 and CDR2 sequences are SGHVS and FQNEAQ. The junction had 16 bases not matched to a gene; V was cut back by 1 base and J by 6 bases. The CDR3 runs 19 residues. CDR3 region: CASSLVVGTGRGGYEKLFF. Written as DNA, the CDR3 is TGTGCCAGCAGCTTAGTAGTGGGGACAGGACGAGGAGGTTATGAAAAACTGTTTTTT.

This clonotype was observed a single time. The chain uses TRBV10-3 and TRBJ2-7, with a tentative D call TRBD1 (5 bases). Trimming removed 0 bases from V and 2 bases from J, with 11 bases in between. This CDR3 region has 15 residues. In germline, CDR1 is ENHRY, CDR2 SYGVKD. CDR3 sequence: CAISESTVLTYEQYF. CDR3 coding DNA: TGTGCCATCAGTGAGTCGACAGTTCTAACCTACGAGCAGTACTTC.

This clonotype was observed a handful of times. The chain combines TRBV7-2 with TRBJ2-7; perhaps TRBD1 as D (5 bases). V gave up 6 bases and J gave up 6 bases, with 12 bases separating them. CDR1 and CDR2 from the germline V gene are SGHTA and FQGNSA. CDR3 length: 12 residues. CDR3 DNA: TGTGCCAGCAGGGGAAGGGGCCTCGAGCAGTACTTC. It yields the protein CASRGRGLEQYF.

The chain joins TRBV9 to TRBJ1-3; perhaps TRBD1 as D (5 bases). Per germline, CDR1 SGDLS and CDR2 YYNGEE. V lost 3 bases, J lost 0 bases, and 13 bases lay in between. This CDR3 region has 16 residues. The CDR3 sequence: CASSEGGGPSGNTIYF. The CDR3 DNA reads TGTGCCAGCAGCGAGGGCGGGGGTCCCTCTGGAAACACCATATATTTT.

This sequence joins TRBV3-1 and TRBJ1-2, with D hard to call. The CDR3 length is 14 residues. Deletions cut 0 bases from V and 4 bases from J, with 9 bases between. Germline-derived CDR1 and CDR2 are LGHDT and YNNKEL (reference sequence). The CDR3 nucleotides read TGTGCCAGCAGCCAAGATTTCGGTACCTATGGCTACACCTTC. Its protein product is CASSQDFGTYGYTF.

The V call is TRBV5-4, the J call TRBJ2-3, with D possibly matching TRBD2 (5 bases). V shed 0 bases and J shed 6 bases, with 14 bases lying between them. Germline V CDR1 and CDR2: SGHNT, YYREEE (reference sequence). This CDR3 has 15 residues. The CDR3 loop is CASSLEVRRGDTQYF. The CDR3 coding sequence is TGTGCCAGCAGCTTGGAAGTCCGCCGGGGTGATACGCAGTATTTT. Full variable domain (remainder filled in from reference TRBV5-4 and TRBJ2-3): ETGVTQSPTHLIKTRGQQVTLRCSSQSGHNTVSWYQQALGQGPQFIFQYYREEENGRGNFPPRFSGLQFPNYSSELNVNALELDDSALYLCASSLEVRRGDTQYFGPGTRLTVL.

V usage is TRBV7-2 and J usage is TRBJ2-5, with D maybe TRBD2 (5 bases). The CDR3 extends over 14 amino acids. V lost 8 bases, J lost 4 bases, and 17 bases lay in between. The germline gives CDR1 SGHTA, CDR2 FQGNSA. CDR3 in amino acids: CASSRSGSSETQYF. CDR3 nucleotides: TGTGCCAGCTCCCGTTCGGGGAGTTCAGAGACCCAGTACTTC.

The DNA of the CDR3 is TGCGCCAGCAGCCGAGCAGGGGTCCTAGTCTCTGGGGCCAACGTCCTGACTTTC. As protein: CASSRAGVLVSGANVLTF. V and J are TRBV4-3 and TRBJ2-6, with a possible D match to TRBD1 (6 bases). CDR1 is LGHNA, CDR2 YSLEER, per germline. The CDR3 extends over 18 amino acids. The ends were cut back, 4 bases at V and 0 bases at J, with 16 bases in the middle.

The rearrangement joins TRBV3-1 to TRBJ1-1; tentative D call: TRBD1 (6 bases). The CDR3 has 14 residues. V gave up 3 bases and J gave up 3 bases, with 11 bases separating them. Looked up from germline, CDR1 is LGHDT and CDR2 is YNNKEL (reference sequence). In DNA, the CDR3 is TGTGCCAGCAGCCACAGGGGTTCGTACACTGAAGCTTTCTTT. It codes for CASSHRGSYTEAFF.

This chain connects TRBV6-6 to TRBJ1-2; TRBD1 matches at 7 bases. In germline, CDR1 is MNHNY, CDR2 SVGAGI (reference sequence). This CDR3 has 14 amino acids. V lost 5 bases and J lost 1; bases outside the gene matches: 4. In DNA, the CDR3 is TGTGCCAGCAGTAGGACAGGCAGTAACTATGGCTACACCTTC. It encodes CASSRTGSNYGYTF.

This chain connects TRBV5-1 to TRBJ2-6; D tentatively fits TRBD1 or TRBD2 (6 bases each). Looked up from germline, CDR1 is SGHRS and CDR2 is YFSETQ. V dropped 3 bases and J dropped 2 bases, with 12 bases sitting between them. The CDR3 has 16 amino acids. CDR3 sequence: CASSSVEGAGANVLTF. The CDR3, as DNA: TGCGCCAGCAGCTCAGTGGAGGGGGCTGGGGCCAACGTCCTGACTTTC. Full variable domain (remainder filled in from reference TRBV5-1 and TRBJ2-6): KAGVTQTPRYLIKTRGQQVTLSCSPISGHRSVSWYQQTPGQGLQFLFEYFSETQRNKGNFPGRFSGRQFSNSRSEMNVSTLELGDSALYLCASSSVEGAGANVLTFGAGSRLTVL.

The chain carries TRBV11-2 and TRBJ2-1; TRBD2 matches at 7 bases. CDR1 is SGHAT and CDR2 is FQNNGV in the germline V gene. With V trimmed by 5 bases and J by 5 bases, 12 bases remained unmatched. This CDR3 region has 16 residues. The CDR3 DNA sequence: TGTGCCAGCAGCCCCCCGGGAGGCCGTTCCCACAATGAGCAGTTCTTC. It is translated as CASSPPGGRSHNEQFF.

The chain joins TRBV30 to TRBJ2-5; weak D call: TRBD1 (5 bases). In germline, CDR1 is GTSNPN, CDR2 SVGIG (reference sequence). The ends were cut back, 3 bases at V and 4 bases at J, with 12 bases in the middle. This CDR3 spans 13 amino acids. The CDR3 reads CAWRSRVGETQYF. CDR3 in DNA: TGTGCCTGGAGGTCCAGGGTGGGAGAGACCCAGTACTTC.

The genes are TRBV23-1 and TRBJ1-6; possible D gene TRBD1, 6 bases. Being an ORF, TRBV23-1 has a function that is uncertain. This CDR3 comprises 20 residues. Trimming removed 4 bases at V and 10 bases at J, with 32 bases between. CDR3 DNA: TGCGCCAGCAGTCCACGGGGGCAGAAGCCGAAGGAATTTACGGGGTCACCCCTCCACTTT. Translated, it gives CASSPRGQKPKEFTGSPLHF.

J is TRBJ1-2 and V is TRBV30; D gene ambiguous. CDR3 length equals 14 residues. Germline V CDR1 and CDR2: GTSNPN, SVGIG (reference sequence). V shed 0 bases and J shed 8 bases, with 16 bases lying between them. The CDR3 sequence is CAWSVRRADEGYTF. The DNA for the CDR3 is TGTGCCTGGAGTGTACGTAGGGCGGATGAGGGCTACACCTTC.

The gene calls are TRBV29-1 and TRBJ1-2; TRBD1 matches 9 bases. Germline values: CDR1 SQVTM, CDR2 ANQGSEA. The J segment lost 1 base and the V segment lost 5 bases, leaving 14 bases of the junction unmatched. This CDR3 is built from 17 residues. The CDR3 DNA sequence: TGCAGCGTTTCCCCCCGGGACAGGGCCAAGCATAACTATGGCTACACCTTC. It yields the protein CSVSPRDRAKHNYGYTF.

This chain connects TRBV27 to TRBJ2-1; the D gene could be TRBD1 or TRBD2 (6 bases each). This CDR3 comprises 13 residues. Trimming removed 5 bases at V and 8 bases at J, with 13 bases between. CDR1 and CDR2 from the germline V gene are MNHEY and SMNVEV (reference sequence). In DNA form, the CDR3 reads TGTGCCAGCAGTCGCTACGGGGGCGATGAGCAGTTCTTC. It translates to CASSRYGGDEQFF.

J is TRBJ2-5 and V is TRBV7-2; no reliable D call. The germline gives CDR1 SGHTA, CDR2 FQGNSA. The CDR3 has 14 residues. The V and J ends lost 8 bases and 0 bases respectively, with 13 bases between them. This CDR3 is CASLPPPDQETQYF. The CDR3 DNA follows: TGTGCCAGCCTCCCTCCACCTGACCAAGAGACCCAGTACTTC.

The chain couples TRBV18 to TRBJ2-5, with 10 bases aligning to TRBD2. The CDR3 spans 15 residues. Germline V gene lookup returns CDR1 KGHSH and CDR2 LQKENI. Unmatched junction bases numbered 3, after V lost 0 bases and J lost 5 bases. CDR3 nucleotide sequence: TGTGCCAGCTCACCACCTAGCGGGGGGTCGGAGACCCAGTACTTC. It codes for CASSPPSGGSETQYF. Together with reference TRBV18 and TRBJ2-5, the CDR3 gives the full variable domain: NAGVMQNPRHLVRRRGQEARLRCSPMKGHSHVYWYRQLPEEGLKFMVYLQKENIIDESGMPKERFSAEFPKEGPSILRIQQVVRGDSAAYFCASSPPSGGSETQYFGPGTRLLVL.